This T cell receptor beta chain stems from a study of shared clonotypes between healthy human individuals. Broader study findings: Generation probability values for non-shared clonotypes were lower than those for clonotypes shared by all four donors.

This clone showed up just once. The antigen is unknown. TCRdb's copy holds only in-frame clones and misses some; the assay was immunoSEQ multiplex PCR. The sample contains about 2.3 million clones, over 85% of which appear only once. With 3 bases removed from V and 2 bases from J, the gap between germline ends came to 11 bases. The CDR3 sequence is 15 residues long. Germline CDR1 MGHRA, CDR2 YSYEKL. Sequencing input: naive CD4+ T cells from PBMCs. Subset defined: CD45RA+ positively selected. The TCR sequence derives from a man in his late teens or twenties in good health. Some clones in this sample may be carry-over from other donors' samples. The V and J genes are TRBV4-1 and TRBJ2-4, with D perhaps matching TRBD2 (7 bases). DNA for the CDR3: TGCGCCAGCAGCCATCCGGGGGGCCCCAAAAACATTCAGTACTTC. Encoded protein: CASSHPGGPKNIQYF.